This T cell receptor beta chain was captured by sequencing in a study of Ad26.COV2.S vaccination and SARS-CoV-2 variants. Study findings and constraints: Vaccine and placebo recipients had similar non-spike TCR breadth. From the TCR breadth and depth analyses, total T cell responses may have been underestimated. After vaccination, substantial breadth of spike-specific CD8+ and CD4+ responses was reported.

Using immunoSEQ multiplex PCR, the repertoire was profiled, and TCRdb retains in-frame clones only, with some absent. This sample has 75,000 to 100,000 clones; around 82% occur once, and the top ten carry roughly 15%. About this clone: Its antigen is currently unknown.

The clonotype was recovered from a human donor who had recovered from COVID-19. The specimen comprised peripheral blood, sampled after recovery from COVID-19.

CDR3 protein: CASSSGLTDTQYF. CDR3 DNA: TGTGCCAGCTCGTCCGGCCTCACAGATACGCAGTATTTT. The chain links TRBV11-3 to TRBJ2-3; D remains unclear. Trimming removed 8 bases at V and 2 bases at J, with 11 bases between. Germline-derived CDR1 and CDR2 are SGHNT and YENEEA. The CDR3 totals 13 residues.